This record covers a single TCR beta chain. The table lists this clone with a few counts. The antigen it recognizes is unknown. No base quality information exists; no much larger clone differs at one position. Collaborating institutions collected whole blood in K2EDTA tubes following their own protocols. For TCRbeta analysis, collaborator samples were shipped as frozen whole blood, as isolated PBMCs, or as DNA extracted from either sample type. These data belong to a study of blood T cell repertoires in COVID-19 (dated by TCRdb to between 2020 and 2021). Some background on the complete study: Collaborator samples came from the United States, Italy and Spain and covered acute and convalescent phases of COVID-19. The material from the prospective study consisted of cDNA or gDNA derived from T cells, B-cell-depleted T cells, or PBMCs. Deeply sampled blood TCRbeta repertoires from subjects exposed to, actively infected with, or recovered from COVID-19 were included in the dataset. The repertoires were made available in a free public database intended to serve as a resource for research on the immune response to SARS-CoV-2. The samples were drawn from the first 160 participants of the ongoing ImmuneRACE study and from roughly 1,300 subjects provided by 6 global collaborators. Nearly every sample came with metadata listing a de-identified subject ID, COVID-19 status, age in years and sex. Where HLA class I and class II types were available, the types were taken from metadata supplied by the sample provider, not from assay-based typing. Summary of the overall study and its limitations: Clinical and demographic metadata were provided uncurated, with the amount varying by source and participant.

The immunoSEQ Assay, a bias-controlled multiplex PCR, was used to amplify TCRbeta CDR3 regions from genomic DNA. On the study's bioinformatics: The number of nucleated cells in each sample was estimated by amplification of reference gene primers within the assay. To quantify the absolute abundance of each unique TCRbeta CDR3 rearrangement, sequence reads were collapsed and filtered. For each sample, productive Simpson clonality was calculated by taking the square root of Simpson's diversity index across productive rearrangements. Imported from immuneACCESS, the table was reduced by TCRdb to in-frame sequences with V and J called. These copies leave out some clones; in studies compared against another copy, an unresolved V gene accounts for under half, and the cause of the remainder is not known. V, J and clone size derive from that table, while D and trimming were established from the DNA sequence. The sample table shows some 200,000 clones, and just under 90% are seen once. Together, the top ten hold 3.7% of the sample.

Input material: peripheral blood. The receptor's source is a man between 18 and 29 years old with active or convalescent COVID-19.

The CDR3 protein is CASSFSRGDTGELFF. The DNA sequence is as follows: TGTGCCAGCAGCTTCAGTCGCGGGGACACCGGGGAGCTGTTTTTT. This chain is built from TRBV11-2 and TRBJ2-2; TRBD2 might be the D gene, on 6 matching bases. Via the germline V gene, CDR1 is SGHAT and CDR2 FQNNGV. V is cut by 3 bases and J by 3 bases, and the space between the germline ends is 11 bases. The CDR3 contains 15 residues, cysteine and phenylalanine counted. CDR3 DNA only is kept here, 45 bases in frame from base 1.